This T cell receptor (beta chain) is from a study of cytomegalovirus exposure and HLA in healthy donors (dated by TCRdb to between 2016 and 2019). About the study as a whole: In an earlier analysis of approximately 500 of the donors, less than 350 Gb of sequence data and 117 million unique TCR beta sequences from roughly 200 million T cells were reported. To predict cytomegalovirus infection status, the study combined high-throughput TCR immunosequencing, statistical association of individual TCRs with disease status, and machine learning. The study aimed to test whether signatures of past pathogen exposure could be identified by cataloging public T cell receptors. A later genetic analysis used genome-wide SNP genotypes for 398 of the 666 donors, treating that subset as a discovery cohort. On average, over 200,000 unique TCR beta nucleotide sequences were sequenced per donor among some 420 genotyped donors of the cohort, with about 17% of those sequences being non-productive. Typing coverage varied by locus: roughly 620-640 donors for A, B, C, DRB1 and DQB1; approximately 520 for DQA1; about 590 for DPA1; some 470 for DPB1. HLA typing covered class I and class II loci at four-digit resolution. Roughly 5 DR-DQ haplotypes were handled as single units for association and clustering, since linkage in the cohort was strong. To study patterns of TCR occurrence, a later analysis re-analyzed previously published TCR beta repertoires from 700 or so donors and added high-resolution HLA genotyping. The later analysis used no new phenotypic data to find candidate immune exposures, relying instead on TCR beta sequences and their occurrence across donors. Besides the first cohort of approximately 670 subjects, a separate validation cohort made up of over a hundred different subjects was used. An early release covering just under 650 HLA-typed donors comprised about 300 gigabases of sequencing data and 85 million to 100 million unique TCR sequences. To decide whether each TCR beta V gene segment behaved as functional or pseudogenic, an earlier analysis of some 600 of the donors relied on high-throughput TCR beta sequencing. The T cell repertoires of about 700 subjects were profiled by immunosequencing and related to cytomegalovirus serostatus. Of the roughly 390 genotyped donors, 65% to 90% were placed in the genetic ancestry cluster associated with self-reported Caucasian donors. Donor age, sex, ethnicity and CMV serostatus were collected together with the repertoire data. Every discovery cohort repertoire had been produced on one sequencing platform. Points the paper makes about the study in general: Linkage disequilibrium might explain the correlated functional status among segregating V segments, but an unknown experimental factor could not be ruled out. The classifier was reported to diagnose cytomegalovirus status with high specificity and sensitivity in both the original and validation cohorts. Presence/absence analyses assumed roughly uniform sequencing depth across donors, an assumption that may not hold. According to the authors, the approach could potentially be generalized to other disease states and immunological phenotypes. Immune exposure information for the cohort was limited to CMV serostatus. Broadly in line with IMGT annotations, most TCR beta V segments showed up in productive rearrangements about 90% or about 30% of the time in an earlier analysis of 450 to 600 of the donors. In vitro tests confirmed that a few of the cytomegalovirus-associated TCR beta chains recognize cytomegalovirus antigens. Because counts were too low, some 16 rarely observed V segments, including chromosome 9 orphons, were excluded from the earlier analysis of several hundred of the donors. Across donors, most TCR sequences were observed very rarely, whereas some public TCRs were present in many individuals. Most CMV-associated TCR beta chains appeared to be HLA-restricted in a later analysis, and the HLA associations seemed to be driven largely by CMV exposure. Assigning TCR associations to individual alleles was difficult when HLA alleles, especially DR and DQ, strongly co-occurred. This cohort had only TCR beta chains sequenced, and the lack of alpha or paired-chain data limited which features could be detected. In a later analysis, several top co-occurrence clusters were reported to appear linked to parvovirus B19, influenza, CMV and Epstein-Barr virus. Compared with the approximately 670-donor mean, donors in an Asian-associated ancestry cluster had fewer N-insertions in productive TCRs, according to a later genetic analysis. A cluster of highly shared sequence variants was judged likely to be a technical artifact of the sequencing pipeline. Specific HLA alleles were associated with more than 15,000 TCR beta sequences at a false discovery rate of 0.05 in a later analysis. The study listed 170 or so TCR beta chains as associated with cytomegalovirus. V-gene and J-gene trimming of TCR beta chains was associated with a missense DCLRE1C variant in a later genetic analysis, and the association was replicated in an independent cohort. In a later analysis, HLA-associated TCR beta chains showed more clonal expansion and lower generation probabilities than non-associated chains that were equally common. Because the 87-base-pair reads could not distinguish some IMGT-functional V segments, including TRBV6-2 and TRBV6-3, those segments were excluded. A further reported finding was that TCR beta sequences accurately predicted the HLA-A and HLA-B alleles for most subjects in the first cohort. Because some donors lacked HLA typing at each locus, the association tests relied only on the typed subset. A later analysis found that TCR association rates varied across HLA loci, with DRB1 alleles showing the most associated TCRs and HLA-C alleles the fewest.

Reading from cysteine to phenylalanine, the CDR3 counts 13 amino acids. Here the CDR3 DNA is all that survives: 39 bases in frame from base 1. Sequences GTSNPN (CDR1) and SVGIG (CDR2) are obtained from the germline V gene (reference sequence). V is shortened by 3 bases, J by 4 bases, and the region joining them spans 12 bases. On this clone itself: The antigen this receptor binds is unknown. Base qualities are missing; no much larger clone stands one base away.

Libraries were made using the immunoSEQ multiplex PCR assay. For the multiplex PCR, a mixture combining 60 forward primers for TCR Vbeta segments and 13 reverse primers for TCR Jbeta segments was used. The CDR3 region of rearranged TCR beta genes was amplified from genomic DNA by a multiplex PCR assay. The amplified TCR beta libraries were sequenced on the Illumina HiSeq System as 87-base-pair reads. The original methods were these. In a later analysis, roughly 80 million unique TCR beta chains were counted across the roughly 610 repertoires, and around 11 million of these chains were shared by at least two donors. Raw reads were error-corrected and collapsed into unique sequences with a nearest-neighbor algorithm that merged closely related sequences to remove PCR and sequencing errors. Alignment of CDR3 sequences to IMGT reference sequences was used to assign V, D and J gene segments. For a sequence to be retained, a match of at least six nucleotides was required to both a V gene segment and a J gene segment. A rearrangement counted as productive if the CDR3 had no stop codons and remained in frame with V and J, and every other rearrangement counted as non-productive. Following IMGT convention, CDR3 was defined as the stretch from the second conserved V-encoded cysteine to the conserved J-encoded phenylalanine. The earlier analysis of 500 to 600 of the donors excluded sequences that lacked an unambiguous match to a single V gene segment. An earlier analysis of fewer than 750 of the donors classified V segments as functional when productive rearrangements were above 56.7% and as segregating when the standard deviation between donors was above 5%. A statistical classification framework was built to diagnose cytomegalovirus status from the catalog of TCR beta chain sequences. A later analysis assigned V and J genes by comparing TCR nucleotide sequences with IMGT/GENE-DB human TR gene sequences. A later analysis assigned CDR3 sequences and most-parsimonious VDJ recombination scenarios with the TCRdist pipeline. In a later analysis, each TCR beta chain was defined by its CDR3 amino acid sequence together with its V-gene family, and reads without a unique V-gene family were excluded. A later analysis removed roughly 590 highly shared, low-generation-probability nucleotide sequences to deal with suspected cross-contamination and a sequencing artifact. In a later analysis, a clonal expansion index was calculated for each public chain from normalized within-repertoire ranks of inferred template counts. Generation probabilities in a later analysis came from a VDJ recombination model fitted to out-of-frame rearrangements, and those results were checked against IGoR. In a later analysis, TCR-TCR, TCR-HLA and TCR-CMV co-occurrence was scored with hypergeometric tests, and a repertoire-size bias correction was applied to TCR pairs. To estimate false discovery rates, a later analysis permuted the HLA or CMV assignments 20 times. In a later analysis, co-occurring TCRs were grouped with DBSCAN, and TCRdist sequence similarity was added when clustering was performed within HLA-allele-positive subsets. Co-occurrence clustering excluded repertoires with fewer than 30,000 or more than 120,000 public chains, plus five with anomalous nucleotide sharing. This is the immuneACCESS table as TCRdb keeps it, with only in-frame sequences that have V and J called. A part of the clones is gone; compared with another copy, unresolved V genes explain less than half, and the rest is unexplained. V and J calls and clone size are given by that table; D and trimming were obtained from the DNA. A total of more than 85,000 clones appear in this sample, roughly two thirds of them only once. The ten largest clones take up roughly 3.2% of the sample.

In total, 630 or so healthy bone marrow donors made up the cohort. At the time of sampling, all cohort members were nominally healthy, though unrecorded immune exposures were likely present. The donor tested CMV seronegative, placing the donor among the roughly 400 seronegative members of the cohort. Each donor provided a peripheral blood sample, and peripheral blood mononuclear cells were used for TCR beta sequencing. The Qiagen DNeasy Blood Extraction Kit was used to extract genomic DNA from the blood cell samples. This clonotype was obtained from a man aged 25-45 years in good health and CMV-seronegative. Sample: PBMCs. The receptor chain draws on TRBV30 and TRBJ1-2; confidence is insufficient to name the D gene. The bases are TGTGCCTGGAGCCCACGGGTCCCCTATGGCTACACCTTC. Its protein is CAWSPRVPYGYTF.